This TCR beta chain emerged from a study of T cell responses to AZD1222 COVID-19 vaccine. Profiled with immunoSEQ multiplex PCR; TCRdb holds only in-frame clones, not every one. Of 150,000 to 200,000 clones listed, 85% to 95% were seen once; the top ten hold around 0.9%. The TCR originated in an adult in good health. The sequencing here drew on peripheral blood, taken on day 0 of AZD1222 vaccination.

The CDR3 nucleotides read TGCAGCGTTGATAACAGGGGGAACACTGAAGCTTTCTTT. It codes for CSVDNRGNTEAFF. This sequence joins TRBV29-1 and TRBJ1-1; 7 bases fit TRBD1. Germline V CDR1 and CDR2: SQVTM, ANQGSEA. CDR3 length equals 13 residues. The trim removed 3 bases at V and 1 base at J, leaving 2 bases unmatched.